This T cell receptor (beta chain) was identified in a study of cytomegalovirus exposure and HLA in healthy donors. V gave up 10 bases and J gave up 7 bases, with 19 bases separating them. This CDR3 region has 13 residues. Germline CDR1 is MNHNS and CDR2 is SASEGT. The primer mix had 60 Vbeta and 13 Jbeta primers. The data were produced by immunoSEQ multiplex PCR, yet TCRdb's version contains in-frame clones alone and is incomplete. The table lists some 120,000 clones, 81% of them singletons, with roughly 2% in the top ten. Though nominally healthy at sampling, donors likely had unrecorded immune exposures. This clone was detected a few times.

The material sequenced was PBMCs. The source of this sequence is a man aged 18 to 29 in good health and CMV-seronegative. The gene calls are TRBV6-1 and TRBJ1-1, with a tentative D call TRBD1 (6 bases). CDR3 coding DNA: TGTGCCATCCTCGGGGGGGCGTATGATGAAGCTTTCTTT. Amino acid sequence: CAILGGAYDEAFF.